This T cell receptor beta chain was recorded in a study of regulatory T cells in long-lasting Graves disease. Researchers made TCR beta libraries by using iRepertoire HTBI primers and running Arm-PCR on CDR3 regions. TCRdb reprocessed the multiplex PCR reads via MiXCR and lists one record per CDR3 protein. The table records some 350,000 distinct CDR3 sequences, roughly 17% of them present only once. The sample holds a few counts of this clonotype. The CDR3 extends over 15 amino acids. Germline loops: CDR1 MGHRA, CDR2 YSYEKL. Deletions cut 4 bases from V and 0 bases from J, with 11 bases between. As for time point: newly diagnosed GD, antithyroid drugs for less than 3 months. PBMCs were the source of the RNA used for TCR sequencing. This same sample was also part of a study on T cells in Graves' hyperthyroidism and ophthalmopathy. As that study records: Criteria for exclusion of patients were uncontrolled infection, other autoimmune disease, pregnancy or lactation. In making diagnoses, clinical symptoms, serum thyroxine and TRAb, thyroid ultrasound and orbital computed tomography were all used. The HTBI primer set drove a first-round RT-PCR of the TCR CDR3. Researchers report that a 13 V-J model separated ophthalmopathy from stable hyperthyroidism.

The receptor was isolated from a woman between 18 and 29 years old with Graves disease. The sample here was peripheral blood mononuclear cells (PBMCs), taken at new diagnosis, from a patient treated with antithyroid drugs. J is TRBJ2-3 and V is TRBV4-1, with TRBD2 as a possible D gene (5 bases). The CDR3, as DNA: TGCGCCAGCAGCCTCGGACTCGCTAGCACAGATACGCAGTATTTT. Its protein is CASSLGLASTDTQYF.